This T cell receptor beta chain is drawn from a study of blood T cell repertoires in COVID-19. The wider study: Both acute and convalescent COVID-19 samples were obtained from the United States, Italy and Spain. PBMCs, B-cell-depleted T cells, or T cells were the source of the cDNA or gDNA that made up the material.

This clone showed up just once. Study processing details: Amplified reference gene primers provided the basis for estimating nucleated cell counts. Only in-frame clones appear in the TCRdb table, and some are missing; sequencing was by immunoSEQ multiplex PCR. V, J and clone size derive from that table, while D and trimming were established from the DNA sequence. The sample carries about 200,000 clones, around nine tenths recorded once. The CDR3 length is 16 residues. Germline loops: CDR1 MNHNS, CDR2 SASEGT. Trimming pared 2 bases from V and 4 bases from J, leaving 17 bases between. The rearrangement uses TRBV6-1 and TRBJ1-1, with D perhaps TRBD1 (5 bases). This sequence originates from a man in his sixties with acute or convalescent COVID-19. The sample taken for sequencing was peripheral blood. DNA of the CDR3: TGTGCCAGCAGTGAACGGTCTGGCGGGAGGGGCACTGAAGCTTTCTTT. Protein sequence: CASSERSGGRGTEAFF.